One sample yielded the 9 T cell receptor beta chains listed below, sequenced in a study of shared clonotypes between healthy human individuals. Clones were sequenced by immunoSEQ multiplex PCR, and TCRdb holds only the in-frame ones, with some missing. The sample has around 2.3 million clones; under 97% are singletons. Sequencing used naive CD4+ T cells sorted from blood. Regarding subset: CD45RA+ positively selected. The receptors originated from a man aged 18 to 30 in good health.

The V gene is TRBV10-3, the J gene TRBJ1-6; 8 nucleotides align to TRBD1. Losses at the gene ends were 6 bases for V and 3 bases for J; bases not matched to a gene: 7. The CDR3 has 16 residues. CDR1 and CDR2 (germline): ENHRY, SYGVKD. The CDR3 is CAIRGGQGNYNSPLHF. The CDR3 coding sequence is TGTGCCATCAGGGGAGGACAGGGAAACTATAATTCACCCCTCCACTTT.

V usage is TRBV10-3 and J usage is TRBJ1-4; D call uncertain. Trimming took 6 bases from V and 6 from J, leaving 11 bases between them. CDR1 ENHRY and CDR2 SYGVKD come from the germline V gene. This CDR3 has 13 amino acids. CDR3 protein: CAISENVDEKLFF. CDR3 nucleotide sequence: TGTGCCATCAGCGAAAATGTTGATGAAAAACTGTTTTTT.

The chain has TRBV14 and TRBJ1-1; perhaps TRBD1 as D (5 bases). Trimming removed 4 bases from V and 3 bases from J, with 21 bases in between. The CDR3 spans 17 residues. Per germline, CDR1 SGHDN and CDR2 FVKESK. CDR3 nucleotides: TGTGCCAGCAGCCCTAATCCCCATCTATGGGGGGACACTGAAGCTTTCTTT. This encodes CASSPNPHLWGDTEAFF. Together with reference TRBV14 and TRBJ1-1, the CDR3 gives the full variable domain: EAGVTQFPSHSVIEKGQTVTLRCDPISGHDNLYWYRRVMGKEIKFLLHFVKESKQDESGMPNNRFLAERTGGTYSTLKVQPAELEDSGVYFCASSPNPHLWGDTEAFFGQGTRLTVV.

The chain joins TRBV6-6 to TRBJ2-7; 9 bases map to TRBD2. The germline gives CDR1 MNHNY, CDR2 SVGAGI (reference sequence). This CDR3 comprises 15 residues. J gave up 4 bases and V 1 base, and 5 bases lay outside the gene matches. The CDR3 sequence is CASSYLAGDPYEQYF. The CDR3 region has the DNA TGTGCCAGCAGTTACTTAGCGGGGGACCCTTACGAGCAGTACTTC.

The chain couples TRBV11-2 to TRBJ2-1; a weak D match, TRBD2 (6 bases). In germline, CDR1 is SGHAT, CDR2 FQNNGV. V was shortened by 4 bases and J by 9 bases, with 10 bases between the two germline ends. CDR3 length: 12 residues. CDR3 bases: TGTGCCAGCAGCTCTTTAGCGGTTGAGCAGTTCTTC. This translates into CASSSLAVEQFF.

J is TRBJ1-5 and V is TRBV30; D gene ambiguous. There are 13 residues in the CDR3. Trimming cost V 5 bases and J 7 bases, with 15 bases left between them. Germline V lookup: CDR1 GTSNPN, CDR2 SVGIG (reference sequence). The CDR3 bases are TGTGCCTGGTCACCACCCAGAGGGCAGCCCCAGCATTTT. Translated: CAWSPPRGQPQHF.

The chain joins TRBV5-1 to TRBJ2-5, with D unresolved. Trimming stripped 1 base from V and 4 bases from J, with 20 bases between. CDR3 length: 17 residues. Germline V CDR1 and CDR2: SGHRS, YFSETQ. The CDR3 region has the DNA TGCGCCAGCAGCTTGTCCGCGTCCTTAGGGCCGGGAGAGACCCAGTACTTC. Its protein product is CASSLSASLGPGETQYF.

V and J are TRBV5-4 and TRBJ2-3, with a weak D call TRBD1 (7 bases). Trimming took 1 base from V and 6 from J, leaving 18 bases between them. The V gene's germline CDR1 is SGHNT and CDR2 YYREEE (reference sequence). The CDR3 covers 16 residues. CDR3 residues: CASSLPPQGGRDTQYF. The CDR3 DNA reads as TGTGCCAGCAGCTTGCCGCCGCAGGGGGGCAGGGATACGCAGTATTTT.

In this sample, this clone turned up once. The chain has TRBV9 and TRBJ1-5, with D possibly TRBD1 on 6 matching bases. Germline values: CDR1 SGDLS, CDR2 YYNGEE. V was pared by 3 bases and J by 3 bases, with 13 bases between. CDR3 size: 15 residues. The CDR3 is CASSATGRDNQPQHF. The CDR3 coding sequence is TGTGCCAGCAGCGCGACAGGCAGGGACAATCAGCCCCAGCATTTT. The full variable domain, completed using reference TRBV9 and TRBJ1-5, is DSGVTQTPKHLITATGQRVTLRCSPRSGDLSVYWYQQSLDQGLQFLIQYYNGEERAKGNILERFSAQQFPDLHSELNLSSLELGDSALYFCASSATGRDNQPQHFGDGTRLSIL.